This T cell receptor (beta chain) came from a study of cytomegalovirus exposure and HLA in healthy donors. Study-wide background: Around 80 million unique TCRs from HLA-typed donors were held in an early data release. Study-level findings and limits: An analysis done earlier found most TCR beta V segments productive about 87% or about 30% of the time.

With regard to this clone: Its cognate antigen is unknown.

The PCR used 60 Vbeta and 13 Jbeta primers. Only in-frame clones appear in the TCRdb table, and some are missing; sequencing was by immunoSEQ multiplex PCR. The sample lists 140,000 to 150,000 clones, over 75% occurring once. The sample taken for sequencing was PBMCs. The receptor was isolated from a woman aged 35 to 49 in good health and CMV-seronegative.

The CDR3 spells CASSRDSSYNEQFF. For the CDR3, the DNA is TGTGCCAGCAGTAGGGACAGTTCCTACAATGAGCAGTTCTTC. This rearrangement joins TRBV6-5 to TRBJ2-1; TRBD1 matches 7 bases. CDR1 is MNHEY and CDR2 is SVGAGI in the germline V gene. The CDR3 covers 14 residues. Trimming at V came to 5 bases and at J to 1 base, leaving 2 bases not matched to a gene.